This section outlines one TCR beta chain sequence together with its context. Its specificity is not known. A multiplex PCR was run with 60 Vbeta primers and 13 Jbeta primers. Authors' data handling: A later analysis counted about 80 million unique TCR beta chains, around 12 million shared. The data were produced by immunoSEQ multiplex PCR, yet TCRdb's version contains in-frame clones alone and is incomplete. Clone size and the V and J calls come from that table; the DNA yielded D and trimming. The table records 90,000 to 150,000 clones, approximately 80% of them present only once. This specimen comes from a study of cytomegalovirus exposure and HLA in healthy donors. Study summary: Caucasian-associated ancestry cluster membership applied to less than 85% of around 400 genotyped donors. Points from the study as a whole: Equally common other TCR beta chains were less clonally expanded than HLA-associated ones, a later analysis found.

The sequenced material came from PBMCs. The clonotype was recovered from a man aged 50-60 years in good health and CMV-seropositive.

CDR3 amino acids: CASSVGLAGANEQFF. In DNA form, the CDR3 reads TGTGCCAGCAGCGTAGGCCTAGCGGGAGCAAATGAGCAGTTCTTC. The chain is built from TRBV9 and TRBJ2-1; TRBD2 aligns across 10 bases. Germline-derived CDR1 and CDR2 are SGDLS and YYNGEE. The trim removed 0 bases at V and 7 bases at J, leaving 4 bases unmatched. The length of the CDR3 is 15 residues.